A single sample gave rise to the 17 T cell receptor beta chains below, sequenced in a study of cytomegalovirus exposure and HLA in healthy donors. This PCR relied on a set of 60 Vbeta primers and 13 Jbeta primers. The table came from immunoSEQ multiplex PCR; TCRdb's copy has only in-frame clones and leaves some out. The table lists approximately 88,000 clones, roughly four fifths of them singletons. Input material: PBMCs. The receptor set was obtained from a man younger than 40 in good health and CMV-seronegative.

Only a few counts were recorded for this clone. The chain's CDR3 is CASSEAQGFGRQPQHF. The CDR3 coding sequence is TGTGCCAGCAGTGAAGCCCAAGGGTTCGGGAGACAGCCCCAGCATTTT. The chain is built from TRBV6-1 and TRBJ1-5; no clear D. V gave up 0 bases and J gave up 7 bases, with 16 bases separating them. Germline V lookup: CDR1 MNHNS, CDR2 SASEGT. There are 16 residues in the CDR3.

V gene TRBV7-2 combines with J gene TRBJ2-2; 13 bases map to TRBD2. V was pared by 4 bases and J by 2 bases, with 4 bases of the junction left unmatched. Germline V gene data show CDR1 as SGHTA and CDR2 as FQGNSA. CDR3 length equals 17 residues. CDR3 protein: CASSSGLAGVNTGELFF. DNA for the CDR3: TGTGCCAGCAGCTCAGGACTAGCGGGGGTAAACACCGGGGAGCTGTTTTTT.

CDR3 coding DNA: TGTGCCAGCAGTTTAGGAGGATATCAGCCCCAGCATTTT. Protein sequence: CASSLGGYQPQHF. This rearrangement joins TRBV27 to TRBJ1-5; D is uncertain. Per germline, CDR1 MNHEY and CDR2 SMNVEV (reference sequence). The CDR3 has 13 amino acids. V was cut by 2 bases and J by 5 bases, with 7 bases left in between.

The CDR3, as DNA: TGTGCCAGTAGGACTAGCGGGAGGGCTTCCGAGCAGTACTTC. Residues: CASRTSGRASEQYF. V and J are TRBV19 and TRBJ2-7, with 14 bases matching TRBD2. The germline V gene encodes CDR1 LNHDA and CDR2 SQIVND (reference sequence). The CDR3 contains 14 residues. Trimming removed 6 bases from V and 6 bases from J; junction bases left unmatched: 4.

This clone turned up a few times. V usage is TRBV28 and J usage is TRBJ1-1, with 9 bases identical to TRBD1. CDR1 and CDR2 (germline): MDHEN, SYDVKM. The CDR3 runs 14 residues. V gave up 8 bases and J gave up 6 bases; unmatched junction bases: 10. CDR3 amino acids: CASGSQGAVPEAFF. The CDR3 region has the DNA TGTGCCAGCGGATCACAGGGGGCAGTGCCTGAAGCTTTCTTT.

V gene TRBV2 combines with J gene TRBJ1-2; D uncertain. The ends were cut back, 9 bases at V and 2 bases at J, with 16 bases in the middle. This CDR3 spans 14 amino acids. From germline, CDR1 is SNHLY and CDR2 FYNNEI. In nucleotides, the CDR3 is TGTGCCAGACAATTCGGCAGCGACAACTATGGCTACACCTTC. Its protein product is CARQFGSDNYGYTF.

This chain links TRBV6-5 with TRBJ1-1; TRBD1 might be the D (5 bases). Trimming cost V 4 bases and J 0 bases, with 9 bases left between them. The CDR3 is 14 residues long. The germline V gene encodes CDR1 MNHEY and CDR2 SVGAGI. CDR3 nucleotides: TGTGCCAGCAGTTTTAGGGGAATGAACACTGAAGCTTTCTTT. It yields the protein CASSFRGMNTEAFF.

This rearrangement joins TRBV5-6 to TRBJ1-2; D is unclear. The CDR3 has 14 amino acids. V was pared by 0 bases and J by 0 bases, with 6 bases between. Germline lookup yields CDR1 SGHDT and CDR2 YYEEEE. The CDR3 region is CASSLDSSNYGYTF. CDR3 DNA: TGTGCCAGCAGCTTGGACAGCTCTAACTATGGCTACACCTTC. The full variable domain, its missing parts supplied by reference TRBV5-6 and TRBJ1-2, is DAGVTQSPTHLIKTRGQQVTLRCSPKSGHDTVSWYQQALGQGPQFIFQYYEEEERQRGNFPDRFSGHQFPNYSSELNVNALLLGDSALYLCASSLDSSNYGYTFGSGTRLTVV.

The genes are TRBV30 and TRBJ2-1, with 11 bases aligning to TRBD2. Germline CDR1 and CDR2: GTSNPN and SVGIG (reference sequence). The CDR3 is 14 residues long. The CDR3 bases are TGTGCTCTGGGTACTAGCGGGAGTTTCCATGAGCAGTTCTTC. Amino acid sequence: CALGTSGSFHEQFF.

The chain couples TRBV5-1 to TRBJ2-3, with D maybe TRBD2 (7 bases). Trimming took 0 bases from V and 11 from J, leaving 25 bases between them. In germline, CDR1 is SGHRS, CDR2 YFSETQ. The CDR3 consists of 17 residues. DNA for the CDR3: TGCGCCAGCAGCTTGGCCGGGCAGGGAGGGGGTGCCCCGAGGCAGTATTTT. Amino acid sequence: CASSLAGQGGGAPRQYF.

The rearrangement joins TRBV7-2 to TRBJ1-3; D not resolved. The germline CDR1 and CDR2 sequences are SGHTA and FQGNSA. The germline V and J ends were trimmed by 1 base and 0 bases, with 13 bases remaining between them. The CDR3 runs to 17 residues. CDR3 residues: CASSLGLASTSGNTIYF. The DNA of the CDR3 is TGTGCCAGCAGCTTAGGACTGGCGAGTACCTCTGGAAACACCATATATTTT.

This clone appeared a few times. The rearrangement joins TRBV7-2 to TRBJ1-2; TRBD1 aligns across 10 bases. Per germline, CDR1 SGHTA and CDR2 FQGNSA. V lost 3 bases and J lost 6; bases outside the gene matches: 7. The CDR3 has 15 amino acids. For the CDR3, the DNA is TGTGCCAGCAGCTTCCAGACAGGGGGCGCGAATGGCTACACCTTC. Translating gives CASSFQTGGANGYTF.

This clone was recorded a few times. The chain recombines TRBV7-2 with TRBJ2-2; 9 positions agree with TRBD1. Trimming took 5 bases from V and 11 from J; bases not matched to a gene: 9. The CDR3 length is 14 residues. Germline CDR1 reads SGHTA; CDR2 reads FQGNSA. This CDR3 reads CASSLGQGMRELFF. In DNA, the CDR3 is TGTGCCAGCAGCCTGGGACAGGGTATGCGAGAGCTGTTTTTT. Combining the CDR3 with reference TRBV7-2 and TRBJ2-2 gives the whole variable domain GAGVSQSPSNKVTEKGKDVELRCDPISGHTALYWYRQSLGQGLEFLIYFQGNSAPDKSGLPSDRFSAERTGGSVSTLTIQRTQQEDSAVYLCASSLGQGMRELFFGEGSRLTVL.

The chain joins TRBV5-1 to TRBJ1-1; no firm D call. The germline V gene has CDR1 SGHRS and CDR2 YFSETQ. V was cut by 0 bases and J by 11 bases, with 11 bases left in between. The CDR3 is 12 residues long. This CDR3 is CASSLVPGGAFF. The CDR3 DNA is TGCGCCAGCAGCTTGGTCCCAGGAGGGGCTTTCTTT.

The V gene is TRBV7-2, the J gene TRBJ2-5; possible D gene TRBD2, 6 bases. The CDR3 has 15 amino acids. Trimming took 5 bases from V and 1 from J, leaving 14 bases between them. Germline V CDR1 and CDR2: SGHTA, FQGNSA. CDR3 DNA: TGTGCCAGCAGCCCCCAGACTAGTCTCCAAGAGACCCAGTACTTC. It encodes CASSPQTSLQETQYF.

The V call is TRBV7-6, the J call TRBJ2-1; 7 nucleotides align to TRBD2. This CDR3 comprises 18 residues. Trimming cost V 1 base and J 0 bases; bases outside gene matches: 9. The V gene's germline CDR1 is SGHVS and CDR2 FNYEAQ. The CDR3 DNA reads as TGTGCCAGCAGCTTAGAGTTGGGAGGCGGGAGCTCCTACAATGAGCAGTTCTTC. Its protein product is CASSLELGGGSSYNEQFF.

This clone was counted a few times. The chain is built from TRBV6-1 and TRBJ1-2; D unresolved. V shed 6 bases and J shed 7 bases, with 15 bases lying between them. The CDR3 totals 13 residues. Germline V gene data show CDR1 as MNHNS and CDR2 as SASEGT. The CDR3 bases are TGTGCCAGCAGGGTAGCCTCACGCCTTGGCTACACCTTC. Its translation: CASRVASRLGYTF.